The 30 T cell receptor beta chains in this list originate from one sample, sequenced in a study of blood T cell repertoires in COVID-19. Repertoires were generated with immunoSEQ multiplex PCR, while TCRdb's copy carries only in-frame clones and drops some. This table holds about 320,000 clones, 88% found once. Specimen: PBMCs or T cells enriched from blood (not recorded which). The receptors were gathered from a young man who had recovered from COVID-19.

V is TRBV18 and J is TRBJ2-5; 9 bases agree with TRBD1. The J segment lost 5 bases and the V segment lost 1 base, leaving 2 bases of the junction unmatched. Germline assignment: CDR1 KGHSH and CDR2 LQKENI. CDR3 size: 14 residues. CDR3 residues: CASSPRGQGETQYF. The CDR3 nucleotides are TGTGCCAGCTCACCACGCGGACAGGGGGAGACCCAGTACTTC.

This clone was seen once. The chain links TRBV4-2 to TRBJ2-7; 12 nucleotides agree with TRBD2. There are 15 residues in the CDR3. Germline V gene sequence: CDR1 LGHNA, CDR2 YNFKEQ. J lost 1 base, V lost 5 bases, and 3 bases had no gene match. CDR3 nucleotide sequence: TGTGCCAGCAGCAGGACTAGCGGGACTTCCTACGAGCAGTACTTC. Amino acid sequence: CASSRTSGTSYEQYF.

V and J are TRBV19 and TRBJ1-6; TRBD1 matches at 7 bases. The junction had 7 bases not matched to a gene; V was cut back by 5 bases and J by 0 bases. Germline lookup yields CDR1 LNHDA and CDR2 SQIVND (reference sequence). This CDR3 is 17 amino acids long. The CDR3 DNA sequence: TGTGCCAGTAGTCCCCGACAGGGCAGCTCCTATAATTCACCCCTCCACTTT. This gives the protein CASSPRQGSSYNSPLHF.

The V and J genes are TRBV4-1 and TRBJ1-4; 8 nucleotides match TRBD1. Germline-derived CDR1 and CDR2 are MGHRA and YSYEKL. The V gene end was trimmed by 4 bases and the J gene end by 6 bases; junction bases not matched to a gene: 4. The CDR3 contains 14 residues. The CDR3 region is CASSPNRGDEKLFF. The CDR3 coding sequence is TGCGCCAGCAGCCCTAACAGGGGGGATGAAAAACTGTTTTTT.

The V call is TRBV11-2, the J call TRBJ1-2, with 9 bases lining up with TRBD1. The CDR3 runs to 15 residues. The trim removed 5 bases at V and 0 bases at J, leaving 4 bases unmatched. Germline V lookup: CDR1 SGHAT, CDR2 FQNNGV. For the CDR3, the DNA is TGTGCCAGCAGCAGGACAGGGGTGGCTAACTATGGCTACACCTTC. Its translation is CASSRTGVANYGYTF.

This chain connects TRBV29-1 to TRBJ2-3, with TRBD1 matching over 8 bases. Germline CDR1 is SQVTM and CDR2 is ANQGSEA. This CDR3 spans 11 amino acids. The CDR3 here is CTGGGTDTQYF. Here the CDR3 DNA reads TGCACAGGGGGCGGCACAGATACGCAGTATTTT.

The genes are TRBV6-5 and TRBJ2-7; 10 bases line up with TRBD1. Germline assignment: CDR1 MNHEY and CDR2 SVGAGI. The trim removed 8 bases at V and 12 bases at J, leaving 13 bases unmatched. The CDR3 is 13 residues long. The CDR3 loop is CASLDWGGQGTYF. As DNA, the CDR3 is TGTGCCAGCCTAGATTGGGGGGGACAGGGGACGTACTTC.

The chain joins TRBV2 to TRBJ1-2, with D possibly being TRBD1 (5 bases). Germline lookup yields CDR1 SNHLY and CDR2 FYNNEI. The CDR3 is made up of 14 amino acids. Trimming took off 4 bases at V and 4 bases at J, with 13 bases between the two ends. The CDR3 region is CASSGQGNFYGYTF. The CDR3 DNA is TGTGCCAGCAGTGGCCAGGGAAATTTCTATGGCTACACCTTC.

The chain combines TRBV29-1 with TRBJ2-3; 7 positions match TRBD2. J was trimmed by 0 bases and V by 6 bases; bases with no gene match: 9. The germline V gene encodes CDR1 SQVTM and CDR2 ANQGSEA. This CDR3 is built from 15 residues. The CDR3: CSVGFTSASTDTQYF. CDR3 sequence (DNA): TGCAGCGTGGGTTTCACTAGCGCAAGCACAGATACGCAGTATTTT.

The rearrangement joins TRBV6-1 to TRBJ1-5, with a weak D call TRBD1 (6 bases). The V and J ends lost 0 bases and 1 base respectively, with 13 bases between them. The CDR3 is 17 amino acids. Germline assignment: CDR1 MNHNS and CDR2 SASEGT. Here the CDR3 DNA reads TGTGCCAGCAGTGAAGCACTGGGACACCCGAGCAATCAGCCCCAGCATTTT. Translated, it gives CASSEALGHPSNQPQHF.

The genes are TRBV5-4 and TRBJ2-7, with 13 bases matching TRBD2. The CDR3 has 15 residues. Germline-derived CDR1 and CDR2 are SGHNT and YYREEE (reference sequence). V was clipped by 4 bases and J by 5 bases; unmatched bases: 6. The DNA for the CDR3 is TGTGCCAGCAGCATCCCGGGACTAGCGGGGAACGAGCAGTACTTC. This gives the protein CASSIPGLAGNEQYF. The full variable domain, in which reference TRBV5-4 and TRBJ2-7 provide the parts outside the CDR3, is ETGVTQSPTHLIKTRGQQVTLRCSSQSGHNTVSWYQQALGQGPQFIFQYYREEENGRGNFPPRFSGLQFPNYSSELNVNALELDDSALYLCASSIPGLAGNEQYFGPGTRLTVT.

Worth noting for this clone: The same CDR3 can be traced to other DNA sequences in this sample. V and J are TRBV6-5 and TRBJ1-1; possibly TRBD1 for D (5 bases). CDR3 length: 15 amino acids. V lost 0 bases and J 2 bases, leaving 10 bases between the germline ends. Germline loops: CDR1 MNHEY, CDR2 SVGAGI. The CDR3 loop reads CASSYSQGGNTEAFF. Here the CDR3 DNA reads TGTGCCAGCAGTTACTCGCAGGGAGGTAACACTGAAGCTTTCTTT.

The chain links TRBV9 to TRBJ2-2, with D tentatively TRBD1 (5 bases). The CDR3 spans 15 residues. Trimming removed 4 bases from V and 6 bases from J, with 16 bases in between. CDR1 and CDR2 from the germline V gene are SGDLS and YYNGEE. CDR3 protein: CASSLAGWKSGELFF. CDR3 bases: TGTGCCAGCAGCCTTGCAGGGTGGAAGTCCGGGGAGCTGTTTTTT.

V gene TRBV7-2 combines with J gene TRBJ2-3; the D gene is possibly TRBD2 (5 bases). Germline lookup yields CDR1 SGHTA and CDR2 FQGNSA. The CDR3 loop spans 15 amino acids. The V end was cut by 5 bases, the J end by 6 bases, with 18 bases between. CDR3 residues: CASSPGERRGDTQYF. In nucleotides, the CDR3 is TGTGCCAGCAGCCCTGGCGAGCGACGAGGGGATACGCAGTATTTT.

Of note for this clone: The same CDR3 can be traced to other DNA sequences in this sample. This sequence joins TRBV5-1 and TRBJ2-7, with D possibly being TRBD1 (5 bases). Germline-derived CDR1 and CDR2 are SGHRS and YFSETQ. V lost 5 bases and J 0 bases, leaving 9 bases between the germline ends. The CDR3 runs to 13 residues. This chain's CDR3 is CASSGQGSYEQYF. The CDR3 coding sequence is TGCGCCAGCAGTGGGCAGGGCTCCTACGAGCAGTACTTC.

The chain couples TRBV11-2 to TRBJ2-1; no definite D call. Germline lookup yields CDR1 SGHAT and CDR2 FQNNGV. Trimming shortened V by 1 base and J by 8 bases, and 9 bases separated the two germline ends. The CDR3 covers 13 residues. The CDR3 bases are TGTGCCAGCAGCTTAGTGTTCCTGTATGAGCAGTTCTTC. The encoded protein is CASSLVFLYEQFF.

The rearrangement links TRBV28 to TRBJ2-6; TRBD1 is a possible D gene (5 bases). Germline V gives CDR1 MDHEN, CDR2 SYDVKM. This CDR3 region has 18 residues. V was pared by 5 bases and J by 0 bases, with 17 bases between. CDR3 protein: CASSGAGADRSGANVLTF. The CDR3 nucleotides are TGTGCCAGCAGTGGGGCCGGAGCAGACCGCTCTGGGGCCAACGTCCTGACTTTC.

The table lists this clone with a few counts. The chain joins TRBV11-3 to TRBJ2-7; D may be TRBD1 (5 bases). V was clipped by 3 bases and J by 7 bases, with 13 bases between them. CDR1 and CDR2 from the germline V gene are SGHNT and YENEEA. This CDR3 is built from 13 residues. The CDR3 DNA is TGTGCCAGCAGCTTTGGGCAGGGTAGAGAGCAGTACTTC. Its protein is CASSFGQGREQYF.

On this clone itself: Other DNA sequences in this specimen translate into the identical CDR3. V gene TRBV9 combines with J gene TRBJ2-7; TRBD2 agrees at 16 bases. This CDR3 region has 16 residues. CDR1 and CDR2 from the germline V gene are SGDLS and YYNGEE. V was pared by 3 bases and J by 3 bases, with 3 bases of the junction left unmatched. Written as DNA, the CDR3 is TGTGCCAGCAGCGCGGGACTAGCGGGGGGGCGCTACGAGCAGTACTTC. It codes for CASSAGLAGGRYEQYF.

The V gene is TRBV6-5, the J gene TRBJ1-1, with 9 bases lining up with TRBD1. The CDR3 is 14 amino acids. V was pared by 6 bases and J by 6 bases, with 8 bases of the junction left unmatched. Germline-derived CDR1 and CDR2 are MNHEY and SVGAGI. In DNA form, the CDR3 reads TGTGCCAGCAGCCGGACAGGGGCTAGGGCTGAAGCTTTCTTT. Translation: CASSRTGARAEAFF.

V gene TRBV19 combines with J gene TRBJ1-5, with D perhaps TRBD1 (5 bases). The germline CDR1 and CDR2 sequences are LNHDA and SQIVND (reference sequence). This CDR3 is built from 14 residues. V gave up 3 bases and J gave up 7 bases, with 13 bases separating them. CDR3: CASSMGRGDQPQHF. For the CDR3, the DNA is TGTGCCAGTAGTATGGGACGGGGGGACCAGCCCCAGCATTTT.

The V call is TRBV5-1, the J call TRBJ2-1; 10 bases line up with TRBD2. The junction had 7 bases not matched to a gene; V was cut back by 0 bases and J by 4 bases. The CDR3 is 17 residues long. Germline CDR1 is SGHRS and CDR2 is YFSETQ. The DNA for the CDR3 is TGCGCCAGCAGCTTGGGGCTAGCGGGGGCGCATTACAATGAGCAGTTCTTC. Translated: CASSLGLAGAHYNEQFF.

The chain is built from TRBV5-1 and TRBJ2-7; 7 bases agree with TRBD2. The CDR3 has 13 residues. Trimming removed 0 bases from V and 5 bases from J; junction bases left unmatched: 2. CDR1 SGHRS and CDR2 YFSETQ come from the germline V gene. For the CDR3, the DNA is TGCGCCAGCAGCTTGGCGGGGGGTAACGAGCAGTACTTC. Translated: CASSLAGGNEQYF.

The chain carries TRBV9 and TRBJ1-4; 10 nucleotides line up with TRBD1. This CDR3 contains 15 residues. Germline V gene lookup returns CDR1 SGDLS and CDR2 YYNGEE. Germline trimming cut 3 bases from V and 7 bases from J; bases unmatched to any gene: 6. The CDR3 loop reads CASSAGGTGVEKLFF. DNA of the CDR3: TGTGCCAGCAGCGCAGGTGGGACAGGGGTTGAAAAACTGTTTTTT.

J is TRBJ1-2 and V is TRBV5-8; TRBD1 matches at 7 bases. Germline CDR1 is SGHTS and CDR2 is YDEGEE. Trimming took 3 bases from V and 0 from J; bases not matched to a gene: 2. This CDR3 region has 14 residues. This CDR3 reads CASSWGQTNYGYTF. The DNA for the CDR3 is TGTGCCAGCAGCTGGGGACAGACTAACTATGGCTACACCTTC. The whole variable domain, filled in from reference TRBV5-8 and TRBJ1-2, reads EAGVTQSPTHLIKTRGQQATLRCSPISGHTSVYWYQQALGLGLQFLLWYDEGEERNRGNFPPRFSGRQFPNYSSELNVNALELEDSALYLCASSWGQTNYGYTFGSGTRLTVV.

The chain employs TRBV19 and TRBJ1-5; weak D call: TRBD1 (5 bases). In germline, CDR1 is LNHDA, CDR2 SQIVND (reference sequence). Trimming cost V 9 bases and J 7 bases, with 16 bases left between them. The CDR3 is 13 amino acids. CDR3: CASGDRTRQPQHF. The CDR3 DNA is TGTGCCAGCGGAGACAGAACGAGGCAGCCCCAGCATTTT.

This clone was seen just once. The chain links TRBV7-9 to TRBJ1-1; weak D call: TRBD1 (5 bases). Germline CDR1 and CDR2: SEHNR and FQNEAQ (reference sequence). The CDR3 has 17 amino acids. Between the trimmed V and J ends, which lost 5 bases and 0 bases, there was a span of 19 bases. CDR3 sequence reads: CASSISVGGGMNTEAFF. The CDR3 region has the DNA TGTGCCAGCAGCATTAGTGTGGGGGGTGGCATGAACACTGAAGCTTTCTTT.

The V and J genes are TRBV10-3 and TRBJ1-5; 7 bases align to TRBD1. The CDR3 runs to 16 residues. J gave up 0 bases and V 3 bases, and 5 bases lay outside the gene matches. Per germline, CDR1 ENHRY and CDR2 SYGVKD. CDR3 sequence: CAISEVGQDSNQPQHF. The CDR3 DNA reads TGTGCCATCAGTGAAGTAGGACAGGATAGCAATCAGCCCCAGCATTTT.

The J gene is TRBJ1-2, the V gene TRBV4-1, with D hard to call. V lost 0 bases, J lost 3 bases, and 14 bases lay in between. The CDR3 runs to 16 residues. CDR1 is MGHRA and CDR2 is YSYEKL in the germline V gene. CDR3 residues: CASSQDYSRNYYGYTF. The CDR3 nucleotides read TGCGCCAGCAGCCAAGATTATAGTAGAAACTACTATGGCTACACCTTC.

The genes are TRBV5-1 and TRBJ1-5, with 9 bases that match TRBD1. The CDR3 sequence is 19 residues long. The V and J ends lost 0 bases and 3 bases, in that order; junction bases with no gene match: 13. Germline V gives CDR1 SGHRS, CDR2 YFSETQ. The DNA for the CDR3 is TGCGCCAGCAGCTTGGGTACGGACAGGGGACTGAGTATCAATCAGCCCCAGCATTTT. Amino acid sequence: CASSLGTDRGLSINQPQHF.